The clone carrying this T cell receptor (beta chain) was seen only a few times. What it binds is unknown. Sequencing libraries made from TCR beta cDNA carried unique molecular identifiers. With roughly 0.9 to 11 million T cells as the source, some 500,000 cDNA molecules resulted. TCRdb re-called the PCR reads through MiXCR, storing one row per CDR3 protein. The sample comprises roughly 620,000 distinct CDR3 sequences, about 40% of which are singletons, and roughly 1.7% rests with the top ten. Per germline, CDR1 PRHDT and CDR2 FYEKMQ (reference sequence). The CDR3 contains 15 residues. The junction had 5 bases not matched to a gene; V was cut back by 3 bases and J by 4 bases. These data are taken from a study of post-analysis software for immune sequencing data. Study information: Disease courses included relapsing-remitting, secondary progressive and progressive-relapsing multiple sclerosis. Study conclusions and caveats: Those with multiple sclerosis, the patient group, showed significantly lower normalized Chao1 diversity than controls. Patients showed TRBV5-6, TRBV5-1 and TRBV20-1 among five TRBV segments more frequent than in controls.

The clonotype comes from a girl between 5 and 17 years old with multiple sclerosis. V is TRBV13 and J is TRBJ1-2, with 10 bases lining up with TRBD1. Sequences were obtained from blood. The CDR3 DNA reads as TGTGCCAGCAGCTTCAAGACAGGGGGCACCTATGGCTACACCTTC. This translates into CASSFKTGGTYGYTF.